This T cell receptor beta chain was recorded in a study of T cells in Graves' hyperthyroidism and ophthalmopathy. J lost 5 bases, V lost 11 bases, and 8 bases had no gene match. CDR1 is ENHRY, CDR2 SYGVKD, per germline. The CDR3 is 14 amino acids. Ten or more counts support this clonotype. Amplified TCR beta CDR3 regions derived from RNA transcripts. An initial round of RT-PCR targeting the TCR CDR3 relied on the HTBI primer set. TCRdb re-analysed the multiplex PCR reads in MiXCR, keeping a single row per CDR3 protein. The sample contains about 420,000 distinct CDR3 sequences, about a sixth of which appear only once.

The clonotype was recovered from a woman aged 18-29 years with Graves' hyperthyroidism. Sequenced: blood. The chain links TRBV10-3 to TRBJ1-6; 8 positions match TRBD1. In DNA form, the CDR3 reads TGTGCCGCCAAGGGACAGGCGGATAATTCACCCCTCCACTTT. Its translation: CAAKGQADNSPLHF.